Listed below are T cell receptor beta chains from one sample, sequenced in a study of shared clonotypes between healthy human individuals. Repertoires were generated with immunoSEQ multiplex PCR, while TCRdb's copy carries only in-frame clones and drops some. The sample has more than 1,200,000 clones; around 98.5% are singletons. The sequenced sample was naive CD4+ T cells sorted from blood. These receptors originate from a man aged 25-40 years in good health. The CDR3 runs from the conserved cysteine through the conserved F or W. Fields, in order: clone size, V gene, J gene, D gene, CDR3 protein, CDR3 DNA. The D gene is left open where the match is weak. Clone size is shown for a subset of rows, as once, few, many or a class of expanded clone.

>once|TRBV2|TRBJ1-5|-
CASSPEETQHF
TGTGCCAGCAGCCCAGAGGAGACCCAGCATTTT
>-|TRBV5-1|TRBJ1-2|-
CASSLAPMDYGYTF
TGCGCCAGCAGCTTGGCACCAATGGACTATGGCTACACCTTC
>-|TRBV18|TRBJ2-7|TRBD2
CASSQRLAGDEQYF
TGTGCCAGCTCACAAAGACTAGCGGGAGACGAGCAGTACTTC
>-|TRBV5-1|TRBJ2-3|-
CASSLSASTDTQYF
TGCGCCAGCAGCTTGAGCGCTAGCACAGATACGCAGTATTTT
>once|TRBV9|TRBJ2-1|-
CASSVFDRSSYNEQFF
TGTGCCAGCAGCGTCTTCGACCGGAGCTCCTACAATGAGCAGTTCTTC
>-|TRBV28|TRBJ1-2|-
CASRPDSVRGYTF
TGTGCCAGCAGACCCGACAGTGTTAGGGGCTACACCTTC
>-|TRBV5-1|TRBJ1-5|-
CASSLGDAAAGNQPQHF
TGCGCCAGCAGCTTGGGGGACGCGGCCGCGGGCAATCAGCCCCAGCATTTT
>-|TRBV19|TRBJ1-2|TRBD1
CASSIGGGTGVGYTF
TGTGCCAGTAGTATTGGCGGGGGGACAGGAGTAGGCTACACCTTC
>few|TRBV19|TRBJ1-5|-
CASSTGRGPNQPQHF
TGTGCCAGTAGTACCGGACGGGGGCCTAATCAGCCCCAGCATTTT
>-|TRBV11-3|TRBJ2-3|TRBD2
CASSLGGDTDTQYF
TGTGCCAGCAGCCTCGGGGGGGACACAGATACGCAGTATTTT
>-|TRBV5-1|TRBJ1-1|-
CASSLDGDTEAFF
TGCGCCAGCAGCTTGGACGGAGACACTGAAGCTTTCTTT
>-|TRBV15|TRBJ1-5|TRBD1
CATSRATGYNQPQHF
TGTGCCACCAGCAGAGCGACAGGGTACAATCAGCCCCAGCATTTT
>-|TRBV4-1|TRBJ2-2|-
CASSPPAGRPNTGELFF
TGCGCCAGCAGCCCCCCCGCCGGGAGACCAAACACCGGGGAGCTGTTTTTT
>-|TRBV2|TRBJ1-5|-
CASSAQGGQPQHF
TGTGCCAGCAGTGCACAGGGAGGGCAGCCCCAGCATTTT
>-|TRBV6-1|TRBJ2-5|-
CASKLQETQYF
TGTGCCAGCAAGCTTCAAGAGACCCAGTACTTC